Shown below are 28 T cell receptor beta chains from a single sample sequenced in a study of T cells after yellow fever vaccination. Via MiXCR, TCRdb re-called the 5' RACE reads, giving one row per CDR3 protein. The sample contains under 500,000 distinct CDR3 sequences, around a sixth of which appear only once. The sample here was PBMCs, taken before the yellow fever booster vaccination. Receptor source: a man between 18 and 35 years old who received the YFV17D yellow fever vaccine.

The chain carries TRBV7-2 and TRBJ2-5, with D maybe TRBD1 (7 bases). Between the trimmed V and J ends, which lost 4 bases and 0 bases, there was a span of 21 bases. This CDR3 has 18 amino acids. CDR1 is SGHTA, CDR2 FQGNSA, per germline. CDR3 in amino acids: CASSSRQGGGEHQETQYF. Here the CDR3 DNA reads TGTGCCAGCAGCTCTCGACAGGGTGGAGGGGAGCACCAAGAGACCCAGTACTTC.

In its sample, this clonotype was seen a few times. The chain links TRBV18 to TRBJ1-1, with D hard to call. Germline lookup yields CDR1 KGHSH and CDR2 LQKENI. Trimming left V 5 bases short and J 0 bases short, with 13 bases between. The CDR3 contains 15 residues. CDR3 in amino acids: CASSLEGALNTEAFF. CDR3 nucleotides: TGTGCCAGCTCATTGGAGGGAGCCCTGAACACTGAAGCTTTCTTT.

The rearrangement uses TRBV7-3 and TRBJ2-1, with TRBD1 matching 10 bases. Germline trimming cut 6 bases from V and 4 bases from J; bases unmatched to any gene: 6. The CDR3 is 15 residues long. Germline CDR1 is SGHTA and CDR2 is FQGTGA. CDR3 amino acids: CASSIGTGAYNEQFF. The DNA of the CDR3 is TGTGCCAGCAGTATAGGGACAGGGGCTTACAATGAGCAGTTCTTC.

The chain has TRBV9 and TRBJ1-5; no clear D gene. The V gene's germline CDR1 is SGDLS and CDR2 YYNGEE. Deletions cut 7 bases from V and 9 bases from J, with 20 bases between. CDR3 size: 14 residues. The DNA for the CDR3 is TGTGCCAGCCCCCAGGTTGGGGTTCATACGCCCCAGCATTTT. It translates to CASPQVGVHTPQHF.

Comments on this clonotype: The CDR3 does not end in the conserved phenylalanine or tryptophan, so this is likely a read error. V usage is TRBV7-6 and J usage is TRBJ1-2; 8 bases agree with TRBD1. The V gene's germline CDR1 is SGHVS and CDR2 FNYEAQ. Unmatched junction bases numbered 3, after V lost 3 bases and J lost 6 bases. The CDR3 spans 13 residues. The CDR3 sequence is CASSLSGGNGYTL. The CDR3 DNA reads TGTGCCAGCAGCTTGTCAGGGGGCAATGGCTACACCTTA.

The V call is TRBV6-6, the J call TRBJ2-3; 7 bases agree with TRBD2. V trimming: 8 bases; J trimming: 2 bases; junction bases outside the gene matches: 4. Germline CDR1 is MNHNY and CDR2 is SVGAGI (reference sequence). This CDR3 region has 13 residues. This CDR3 reads CASGGGPTDTQYF. CDR3 nucleotide sequence: TGTGCCAGCGGCGGGGGTCCCACAGATACGCAGTATTTT.

The rearrangement uses TRBV12-3 or TRBV12-4 and TRBJ2-5; D unclear. This CDR3 spans 14 amino acids. Deletions cut 4 bases from V and 4 bases from J, with 13 bases between. The CDR3 DNA follows: TGTGCCAGCAGTTCCCGACAAGTTCGAGAGACCCAGTACTTC. It specifies CASSSRQVRETQYF.

This chain links TRBV7-3 with TRBJ2-2; D could derive from TRBD1 or TRBD2 (6 bases each). Germline loops: CDR1 SGHTA, CDR2 FQGTGA. The CDR3 contains 17 residues. Between the trimmed V and J ends, which lost 2 bases and 4 bases, there was a span of 17 bases. In DNA form, the CDR3 reads TGTGCCAGCAGCTTAGTCCGGGGGCCCGAGGGCACCGGGGAGCTGTTTTTT. It yields the protein CASSLVRGPEGTGELFF.

This clonotype was counted a single time. J is TRBJ2-5 and V is TRBV10-3; D is perhaps TRBD2 (6 bases). Trimming took 10 bases from V and 4 from J, leaving 16 bases between them. The germline V gene encodes CDR1 ENHRY and CDR2 SYGVKD. This CDR3 comprises 13 residues. CDR3 sequence (DNA): TGTGCCACGTACCGAGAGGGACTAGAGACCCAGTACTTC. This sequence encodes CATYREGLETQYF.

This clonotype was picked up a small number of times. The V gene is TRBV4-3, the J gene TRBJ2-1; the D call may be TRBD1 or TRBD2 (5 bases each). Germline assignment: CDR1 LGHNA and CDR2 YSLEER. Trimming took off 4 bases at V and 6 bases at J, with 10 bases between the two ends. CDR3 size: 13 residues. The CDR3 nucleotides are TGCGCCAGCAGCCGTTCAGGGAGCAATGAGCAGTTCTTC. As protein: CASSRSGSNEQFF.

This clonotype has just a few counts. V and J are TRBV12-3 or TRBV12-4 and TRBJ2-7, with TRBD1 matching 10 bases. The V and J ends lost 6 bases and 3 bases, in that order; junction bases with no gene match: 2. This CDR3 has 13 amino acids. CDR3: CASSGTGDYEQYF. The DNA for the CDR3 is TGTGCCAGCAGCGGGACAGGGGACTACGAGCAGTACTTC.

This clonotype was recorded many times. The CDR3 here is CASSLSLSSYNEQFF. The CDR3 nucleotides are TGTGCCAGCAGCTTAAGCCTAAGCTCCTACAATGAGCAGTTCTTC. This chain links TRBV7-9 with TRBJ2-1; D is uncertain. Looked up from germline, CDR1 is SEHNR and CDR2 is FQNEAQ (reference sequence). The CDR3 length is 15 residues. V lost 2 bases, J lost 0 bases, and 8 bases lay in between. The full variable domain, rest sourced from reference TRBV7-9 and TRBJ2-1, is DTGVSQNPRHKITKRGQNVTFRCDPISEHNRLYWYRQTLGQGPEFLTYFQNEAQLEKSRLLSDRFSAERPKGSFSTLEIQRTEQGDSAMYLCASSLSLSSYNEQFFGPGTRLTVL.

This clonotype was recorded many times. This chain connects TRBV29-1 to TRBJ1-2; D is ambiguous. The CDR3 loop spans 12 amino acids. CDR1 and CDR2 from the germline V gene are SQVTM and ANQGSEA. Trimming pared 7 bases from V and 0 bases from J, leaving 9 bases between. The CDR3 bases are TGCAGCGCGAGACACTCTAACTATGGCTACACCTTC. This codes for CSARHSNYGYTF. Based on the CDR3 plus reference TRBV29-1 and TRBJ1-2, the full variable domain is SAVISQKPSRDICQRGTSLTIQCQVDSQVTMMFWYRQQPGQSLTLIATANQGSEATYESGFVIDKFPISRPNLTFSTLTVSNMSPEDSSIYLCSARHSNYGYTFGSGTRLTVV.

The chain recombines TRBV4-1 with TRBJ1-6, with a weak D call TRBD1 (5 bases). Trimming left V 2 bases short and J 10 bases short, with 18 bases between. This CDR3 spans 16 amino acids. Per the germline V gene, CDR1 is MGHRA and CDR2 is YSYEKL. CDR3 nucleotide sequence: TGCGCCAGCAGCCAATCCCCCGGGGGGTCGGGATCACCCCTCCACTTT. It yields the protein CASSQSPGGSGSPLHF.

This clonotype has a handful of counts. This sequence joins TRBV24-1 and TRBJ1-3; 8 bases fit TRBD1. CDR1 and CDR2 (germline): KGHDR, SFDVKD. This CDR3 region has 22 residues. V gave up 7 bases and J gave up 0 bases; unmatched junction bases: 25. For the CDR3, the DNA is TGTGCCACCAGCAGAAATCGACCCGAGGACAGGGACCTAGAGAGCTCTGGAAACACCATATATTTT. Protein sequence: CATSRNRPEDRDLESSGNTIYF.

The chain recombines TRBV25-1 with TRBJ2-5; maybe TRBD1 (5 bases). The CDR3 runs to 11 residues. Germline V lookup: CDR1 MGHDK, CDR2 SYGVNS. Trimming pared 9 bases from V and 5 bases from J, leaving 10 bases between. The CDR3 nucleotides read TGTGCCAGAGCAGGGCAGGAGACCCAGTACTTC. This gives the protein CARAGQETQYF.

This clonotype turned up a few times. The chain joins TRBV6-6 to TRBJ2-2; perhaps TRBD2 as D (5 bases). The ends were cut back, 6 bases at V and 2 bases at J, with 10 bases in the middle. Germline-derived CDR1 and CDR2 are MNHNY and SVGAGI (reference sequence). The CDR3 is 14 residues long. CDR3: CASRPGINTGELFF. The CDR3 DNA reads TGTGCCAGCAGACCCGGGATCAACACCGGGGAGCTGTTTTTT.

The genes are TRBV20-1 and TRBJ2-7; D is tentatively TRBD1 or TRBD2 (5 bases each). The CDR3 extends over 14 amino acids. Trimming pared 6 bases from V and 3 bases from J, leaving 18 bases between. Germline CDR1 is DFQATT and CDR2 is SNEGSKA (reference sequence). Here the CDR3 DNA reads TGCAGTGCCGACTCGGGACGGGTGATCTACGAGCAGTACGTC. It yields the protein CSADSGRVIYEQYV.

In this sample, this clonotype turned up many times. V usage is TRBV7-2 and J usage is TRBJ1-3, with D tentatively TRBD1 (5 bases). Trimming stripped 2 bases from V and 3 bases from J, with 11 bases between. Germline V lookup: CDR1 SGHTA, CDR2 FQGNSA. This CDR3 has 15 residues. CDR3 sequence (DNA): TGTGCCAGCAGCTTATCCGGCAGGGATGGAAACACCATATATTTT. This codes for CASSLSGRDGNTIYF.

The genes are TRBV20-1 and TRBJ1-1; 7 nucleotides agree with TRBD1. The junction had 8 bases not matched to a gene; V was cut back by 3 bases and J by 4 bases. The CDR3 is 14 residues long. Per germline, CDR1 DFQATT and CDR2 SNEGSKA (reference sequence). The CDR3: CSARRQGPATEAFF. Here the CDR3 DNA reads TGCAGTGCTAGGAGACAGGGCCCAGCCACTGAAGCTTTCTTT.

The CDR3 is CSARDGQAGREQYV. The DNA of the CDR3 is TGCAGTGCTAGAGATGGGCAGGCTGGAAGGGAGCAGTACGTC. The chain has TRBV20-1 and TRBJ2-7; D gene unclear. Germline CDR1 DFQATT, CDR2 SNEGSKA (reference sequence). V lost 0 bases to trimming and J lost 7 bases, with 16 bases between them. The CDR3 consists of 14 residues.

The rearrangement uses TRBV6-6 and TRBJ2-4, with D perhaps being TRBD1 or TRBD2 (7 bases each). This CDR3 spans 14 amino acids. Per germline, CDR1 MNHNY and CDR2 SVGAGI (reference sequence). Trimming took 6 bases from V and 3 from J, leaving 12 bases between them. CDR3 coding DNA: TGTGCCAGCAGCCAGGGGGGGAACAAAAACATTCAGTACTTC. This sequence encodes CASSQGGNKNIQYF.

The V and J genes are TRBV20-1 and TRBJ2-1; D is possibly TRBD1 (6 bases). There are 16 residues in the CDR3. Germline V CDR1 and CDR2: DFQATT, SNEGSKA (reference sequence). Trimming took 0 bases from V and 2 from J, leaving 14 bases between them. The CDR3 region has the DNA TGCAGTGCTAGAGATCAGGGCAGGGGAACCTACAATGAGCAGTTCTTC. This codes for CSARDQGRGTYNEQFF.

This clonotype appeared a few times. The V gene is TRBV6-1, the J gene TRBJ2-3, with 12 nucleotides matching TRBD2. The CDR3 is made up of 17 amino acids. The germline V gene has CDR1 MNHNS and CDR2 SASEGT. J was trimmed by 8 bases and V by 2 bases; bases with no gene match: 11. The CDR3 protein is CASSELGLAGPIGTQYF. The DNA of the CDR3 is TGTGCCAGCAGTGAACTGGGACTAGCGGGCCCCATCGGTACGCAGTATTTT.

This rearrangement joins TRBV20-1 to TRBJ2-5; 8 nucleotides align to TRBD2. The CDR3 is made up of 15 amino acids. Per the germline V gene, CDR1 is DFQATT and CDR2 is SNEGSKA (reference sequence). V shed 5 bases, J shed 1 base, and the junction held 9 bases outside the gene matches. CDR3 sequence: CSAFHPRGGQETQYF. The CDR3 nucleotides are TGCAGTGCTTTTCATCCCCGGGGGGGCCAAGAGACCCAGTACTTC.

J is TRBJ1-3 and V is TRBV20-1; D may be TRBD1 (5 bases). Germline V gives CDR1 DFQATT, CDR2 SNEGSKA (reference sequence). Trimming took 6 bases from V and 2 from J, leaving 11 bases between them. The CDR3 is 13 residues long. The CDR3 here is CSAKQVAGNTIYF. The CDR3 DNA sequence: TGCAGTGCAAAACAGGTTGCTGGAAACACCATATATTTT.

The chain has TRBV4-3 and TRBJ2-7, with D maybe TRBD2 (5 bases). The germline V and J ends were trimmed by 0 bases and 6 bases, with 6 bases remaining between them. The germline gives CDR1 LGHNA, CDR2 YSLEER. The CDR3 has 12 amino acids. This CDR3 reads CASSQDGSEQYF. CDR3 nucleotide sequence: TGCGCCAGCAGCCAAGATGGGAGCGAGCAGTACTTC.

This rearrangement joins TRBV25-1 to TRBJ2-1; 7 bases map to TRBD2. Germline-derived CDR1 and CDR2 are MGHDK and SYGVNS. V shed 2 bases, J shed 4 bases, and the junction held 2 bases outside the gene matches. This CDR3 spans 14 amino acids. This CDR3 is CASSEAGVYNEQFF. In nucleotides, the CDR3 is TGTGCCAGCAGTGAAGCGGGGGTATACAATGAGCAGTTCTTC.